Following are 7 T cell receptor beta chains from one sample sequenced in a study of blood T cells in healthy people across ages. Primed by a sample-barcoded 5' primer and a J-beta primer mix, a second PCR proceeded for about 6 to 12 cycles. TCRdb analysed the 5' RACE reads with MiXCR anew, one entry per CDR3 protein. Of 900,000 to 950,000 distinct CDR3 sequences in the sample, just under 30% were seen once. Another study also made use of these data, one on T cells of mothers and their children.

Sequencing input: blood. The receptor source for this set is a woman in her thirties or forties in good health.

This CDR3 is CASSPLQGGPNEQFF. DNA for the CDR3: TGTGCCAGCAGCCCCTTGCAGGGGGGCCCCAATGAGCAGTTCTTC. This chain joins TRBV7-2 and TRBJ2-1, with a tentative D call TRBD1 (7 bases). CDR1 is SGHTA and CDR2 is FQGNSA in the germline V gene. Trimming removed 5 bases at V and 6 bases at J, with 17 bases between. The CDR3 has 15 residues.

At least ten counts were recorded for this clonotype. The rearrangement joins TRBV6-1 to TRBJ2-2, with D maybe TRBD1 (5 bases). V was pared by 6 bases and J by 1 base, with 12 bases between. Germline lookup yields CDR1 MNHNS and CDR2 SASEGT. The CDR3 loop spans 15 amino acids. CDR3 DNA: TGTGCCAGCAGGTGGGGCAGGGAGAACACCGGGGAGCTGTTTTTT. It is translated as CASRWGRENTGELFF.

The CDR3 DNA is TGTGCCAGCAGTTACTCGATGCCAGGGGGAACCGGGGAGCTGTTTTTT. Translating it yields CASSYSMPGGTGELFF. The chain uses TRBV6-5 and TRBJ2-2; 7 bases fit TRBD1. The CDR3 runs 16 residues. Germline V gene data show CDR1 as MNHEY and CDR2 as SVGAGI. J gave up 5 bases and V 0 bases, and 6 bases lay outside the gene matches.

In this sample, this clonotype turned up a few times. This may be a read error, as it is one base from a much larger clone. The CDR3 coding sequence is TGCAGCGTTGCCTACCAGGGGCTCCTACGAATTGAGCGGTACTTC. It translates to CSVAYQGLLRIERYF. The chain is built from TRBV29-1 and TRBJ2-4; D may be TRBD1 (6 bases). Germline CDR1 and CDR2: SQVTM and ANQGSEA. Deletions cut 4 bases from V and 15 bases from J, with 28 bases between. The CDR3 spans 15 residues.

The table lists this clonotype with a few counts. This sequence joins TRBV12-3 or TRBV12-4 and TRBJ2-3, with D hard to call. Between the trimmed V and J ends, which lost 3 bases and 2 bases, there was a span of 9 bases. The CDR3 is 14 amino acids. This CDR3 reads CASSLLKDTDTQYF. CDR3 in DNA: TGTGCCAGCAGTTTGTTAAAGGACACAGATACGCAGTATTTT.

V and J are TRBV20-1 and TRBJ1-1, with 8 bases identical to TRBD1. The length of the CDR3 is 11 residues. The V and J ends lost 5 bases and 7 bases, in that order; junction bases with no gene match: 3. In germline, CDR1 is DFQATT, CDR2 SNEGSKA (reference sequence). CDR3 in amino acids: CSAPDRVEAFF. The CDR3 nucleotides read TGCAGTGCTCCGGACAGGGTTGAAGCTTTCTTT.

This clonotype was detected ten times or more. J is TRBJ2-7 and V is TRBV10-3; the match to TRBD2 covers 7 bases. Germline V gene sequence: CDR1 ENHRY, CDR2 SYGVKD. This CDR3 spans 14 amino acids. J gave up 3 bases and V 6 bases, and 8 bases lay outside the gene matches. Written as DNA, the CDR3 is TGTGCCATCAGGGGCGCGGGGGAAGGCTACGAGCAGTACTTC. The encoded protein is CAIRGAGEGYEQYF.